This T cell receptor beta chain was identified during a study of blood T cell repertoires in COVID-19. Study overall: PBMCs, B-cell-depleted T cells, or T cells were the source of the cDNA or gDNA that made up the material.

This CDR3 contains 14 residues. The trim removed 4 bases at V and 8 bases at J, leaving 7 bases unmatched. The germline gives CDR1 SNHLY, CDR2 FYNNEI. Assay used: immunoSEQ multiplex PCR; TCRdb lists only in-frame clones, some missing. The sample records under 200,000 clones, 80% to 90% being singletons. The sequence was obtained from a woman between 45 and 65 years old with COVID-19, enrolled during active disease. The chain combines TRBV2 with TRBJ1-2, with 10 bases fitting TRBD1. Sequencing was performed on peripheral blood. The CDR3 nucleotides read TGTGCCAGCAGTGTCCTTGGGGGACAGGGGGGCTACACCTTC. Protein sequence: CASSVLGGQGGYTF.